This entry concerns a single TCR beta chain. The germline V and J ends were trimmed by 3 bases and 7 bases, with 18 bases remaining between them. The CDR3 totals 15 residues. Germline V gene sequence: CDR1 LNHDA, CDR2 SQIVND (reference sequence). PCR involved 60 Vbeta and 13 Jbeta primers. The method was immunoSEQ multiplex PCR; TCRdb's version includes in-frame clones alone and lacks a portion of them. The sample carries about 190,000 clones, around 87% recorded once. The data derive from a study of cytomegalovirus exposure and HLA in healthy donors. Study at large: There were fewer than 130 million unique TCR beta sequences, drawn from 150 million to 200 million T cells, in an earlier analysis.

The V gene is TRBV19, the J gene TRBJ1-1; weak D call: TRBD1 (6 bases). Sequenced sample: PBMCs. The TCR comes from a woman between 18 and 29 years old in good health and CMV-seronegative. CDR3 nucleotides: TGTGCCAGTAGTATCGGGGGGACAAACGGTGTTGAAGCTTTCTTT. Protein product: CASSIGGTNGVEAFF.